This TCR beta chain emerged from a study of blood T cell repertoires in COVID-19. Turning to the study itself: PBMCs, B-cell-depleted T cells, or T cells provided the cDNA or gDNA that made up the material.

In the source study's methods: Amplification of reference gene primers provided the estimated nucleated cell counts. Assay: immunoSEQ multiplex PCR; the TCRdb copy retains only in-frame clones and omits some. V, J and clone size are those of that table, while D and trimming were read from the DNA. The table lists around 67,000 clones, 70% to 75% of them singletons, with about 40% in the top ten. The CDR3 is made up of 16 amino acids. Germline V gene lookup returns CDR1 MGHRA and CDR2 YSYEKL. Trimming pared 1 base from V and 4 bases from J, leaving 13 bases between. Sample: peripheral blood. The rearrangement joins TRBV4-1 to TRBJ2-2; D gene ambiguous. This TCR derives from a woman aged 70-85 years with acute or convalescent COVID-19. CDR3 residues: CASSQVYPRPTGELFF. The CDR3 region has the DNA TGCGCCAGCAGCCAAGTCTACCCGCGTCCCACCGGGGAGCTGTTTTTT.